The 7 T cell receptor beta chains in this list originate from one sample, sequenced in a study of blood T cell repertoires in COVID-19. TCRdb's copy holds only in-frame clones and misses some; the assay was immunoSEQ multiplex PCR. Of about 190,000 clones in the sample, 80% to 85% were seen once. Sequences were obtained from PBMCs or T cells enriched from blood (not recorded which). These TCRs come from a woman in her twenties or thirties who had been exposed to COVID-19.

J is TRBJ1-2 and V is TRBV19, with 9 bases matching TRBD1. V was pared by 4 bases and J by 3 bases, with 3 bases of the junction left unmatched. The CDR3 length is 14 residues. Per the germline V gene, CDR1 is LNHDA and CDR2 is SQIVND (reference sequence). The CDR3 reads CASSTWDRDYGYTF. The CDR3 DNA reads TGTGCCAGTAGTACCTGGGACAGGGACTATGGCTACACCTTC.

The chain is built from TRBV6-4 and TRBJ1-2; D remains unclear. The CDR3 contains 13 residues. V gave up 10 bases and J gave up 1 base, with 13 bases separating them. Germline CDR1 MRHNA, CDR2 SNTAGT. CDR3 bases: TGTGCCATCGAAACCAGTTTTAACTATGGCTACACCTTC. Protein: CAIETSFNYGYTF.

This chain links TRBV6-5 with TRBJ2-2, with D possibly TRBD1 on 6 matching bases. The length of the CDR3 is 14 residues. In germline, CDR1 is MNHEY, CDR2 SVGAGI. Trimming took off 4 bases at V and 3 bases at J, with 9 bases between the two ends. The CDR3 is CASSSRQDTGELFF. The CDR3 region has the DNA TGTGCCAGCAGTTCTCGACAGGACACCGGGGAGCTGTTTTTT.

The chain has TRBV12-3 or TRBV12-4 and TRBJ1-1; D uncertain. Trimming pared 4 bases from V and 2 bases from J, leaving 8 bases between. This CDR3 comprises 13 residues. CDR3 amino acids: CASSSLGNTEAFF. Here the CDR3 DNA reads TGTGCCAGCAGTTCCCTCGGTAACACTGAAGCTTTCTTT.

J is TRBJ2-1 and V is TRBV28, with 7 bases identical to TRBD1. Looked up from germline, CDR1 is MDHEN and CDR2 is SYDVKM. V dropped 4 bases and J dropped 0; count of bases not matched to a gene: 3. The CDR3 has 15 amino acids. The CDR3 DNA reads as TGTGCCAGCAGTTCTCAGGGGGACTCCTACAATGAGCAGTTCTTC. Translated, it gives CASSSQGDSYNEQFF.

The chain links TRBV5-1 to TRBJ2-3; D is perhaps TRBD1 (6 bases). V was shortened by 3 bases and J by 0 bases, with 11 bases between the two germline ends. In germline, CDR1 is SGHRS, CDR2 YFSETQ. The CDR3 totals 15 residues. CDR3 in DNA: TGCGCCAGCAGCTCAGGGACACCTAGCACAGATACGCAGTATTTT. This codes for CASSSGTPSTDTQYF.

The V and J genes are TRBV6-6 and TRBJ2-7; D perhaps matches TRBD1 (6 bases). There are 14 residues in the CDR3. CDR1 and CDR2 (germline): MNHNY, SVGAGI (reference sequence). V lost 7 bases and J lost 2, with 15 bases in between. The CDR3 region has the DNA TGTGCCAGCAAGGGAACAGGGTATCCCTACGAGCAGTACTTC. Protein: CASKGTGYPYEQYF.